The rows below give T cell receptor beta chains drawn from one sample of a study of blood T cell repertoires in COVID-19. The assay was immunoSEQ multiplex PCR, and TCRdb's table has in-frame clones only and misses some. This sample has 95,000 to 150,000 clones, with 88% found just once. The sequenced sample consisted of peripheral blood. These receptor sequences come from a human donor in a cohort sampled during active COVID-19. Each CDR3 is given with its conserved first and last residue. The D gene is left open where the match is weak. Only part of the rows carry a size: once, few, many, or a class if the clone is expanded.

cdr3_length j_call v_call d_call clone_size cdr3_aa cdr3_nt
15 TRBJ2-3 TRBV4-1 NA NA CASSQDVGKQFTQYF TGCGCCAGCAGCCAAGACGTCGGGAAGCAGTTTACGCAGTATTTT
15 TRBJ2-7 TRBV6-5 TRBD1 NA CASSRGGTGRYEQYF TGTGCCAGCAGCCGTGGGGGGACAGGGCGCTACGAGCAGTACTTC
17 TRBJ2-5 TRBV18 NA NA CASSPSAGPRTQETQYF TGTGCCAGCTCACCATCGGCGGGACCAAGAACCCAAGAGACCCAGTACTTC
13 TRBJ2-5 TRBV20-1 TRBD1 NA CSASTGGRETQYF TGCAGTGCTAGTACAGGGGGCCGAGAGACCCAGTACTTC
16 TRBJ2-1 TRBV5-1 TRBD1 NA CASSLVGTGNYNEQFF TGCGCCAGCAGCTTGGTAGGGACAGGCAACTACAATGAGCAGTTCTTC
15 TRBJ1-3 TRBV6-5 NA NA CASSRGQSSGNTIYF TGTGCCAGCAGCAGGGGACAAAGCTCTGGAAACACCATATATTTT
15 TRBJ2-7 TRBV5-6 TRBD1 NA CASSLGQGAHYEQYF TGTGCCAGCAGCTTGGGGCAGGGGGCCCACTACGAGCAGTACTTC
15 TRBJ2-7 TRBV4-1 TRBD1 NA CASSQEGQGTNEQYF TGCGCCAGCAGCCAGGAGGGACAGGGGACCAACGAGCAGTACTTC
12 TRBJ2-7 TRBV28 NA NA CASSFDTYEQYF TGTGCCAGCAGTTTCGACACCTACGAGCAGTACTTC
14 TRBJ1-2 TRBV2 TRBD1 NA CASSSRTGAFGYTF TGTGCCAGCAGTTCGCGGACAGGGGCCTTCGGCTACACCTTC
15 TRBJ2-3 TRBV10-3 TRBD2 NA CAISVSGNFADTQYF TGTGCCATCAGTGTTAGCGGGAATTTTGCAGATACGCAGTATTTT
13 TRBJ2-5 TRBV7-8 TRBD1 NA CASSLAYPQGEYF TGTGCCAGCAGCTTAGCTTACCCTCAGGGGGAATACTTC
16 TRBJ1-5 TRBV6-2/TRBV6-3 TRBD1 NA CASSPTGEGGNQPQHF TGTGCCAGCAGTCCGACAGGGGAAGGTGGCAATCAGCCCCAGCATTTT
17 TRBJ2-7 TRBV2 TRBD1 NA CASSEIGPGQGAYEQYF TGTGCCAGCAGTGAAATAGGGCCGGGACAGGGAGCCTACGAGCAGTACTTC
15 TRBJ2-1 TRBV5-1 TRBD1 NA CASSLPGQGFREQFF TGCGCCAGCAGCCTTCCGGGACAGGGGTTTCGTGAGCAGTTCTTC
14 TRBJ2-1 TRBV5-4 TRBD2 NA CASSYGLAGAEQFF TGTGCCAGCAGCTACGGACTAGCGGGAGCTGAGCAGTTCTTC
19 TRBJ2-1 TRBV21-1 NA NA CATSGCRQGWISGGNEQFF TGTGCCACCTCGGGTTGTCGACAGGGATGGATCAGTGGCGGCAATGAGCAGTTCTTC
13 TRBJ2-7 TRBV5-6 NA few CASSFKQGSEQYF TGTGCCAGCAGCTTCAAACAGGGAAGTGAGCAGTACTTC
15 TRBJ2-7 TRBV7-6 NA NA CASSTTGTHSYEQYF TGTGCCAGCAGCACAACCGGGACTCACTCCTACGAGCAGTACTTC
13 TRBJ1-2 TRBV12-3/TRBV12-4 NA NA CASSLMNRAGYTF TGTGCCAGCAGCCTAATGAACAGGGCGGGCTACACCTTC
16 TRBJ2-6 TRBV6-4 NA NA CASSGGDSSGANVLTF TGTGCCAGCAGTGGGGGGGATTCCTCTGGGGCCAACGTCCTGACTTTC
15 TRBJ2-7 TRBV11-2 TRBD1 few CASSLGTGNLYEQYF TGTGCCAGCAGCTTGGGGACAGGGAACCTCTACGAGCAGTACTTC
14 TRBJ1-5 TRBV4-1 NA NA CASSQDNPNQPQHF TGCGCCAGCAGCCAGGACAACCCCAATCAGCCCCAGCATTTT
13 TRBJ1-4 TRBV28 NA NA CASKTAANEKLFF TGTGCCAGCAAGACAGCTGCTAATGAAAAACTGTTTTTT
11 TRBJ2-3 TRBV20-1 NA once CSARDPTVWYF TGCAGTGCTAGAGATCCTACTGTCTGGTATTTT
15 TRBJ2-7 TRBV5-4 TRBD1 NA CASSSARDRGEEQYF TGTGCCAGCAGCTCCGCCCGGGACAGGGGAGAAGAGCAGTACTTC
14 TRBJ1-2 TRBV6-5 NA NA CASSYSDSSYGYTF TGTGCCAGCAGTTACTCTGACAGTAGCTATGGCTACACCTTC
19 TRBJ2-1 TRBV7-2 TRBD2 NA CASSLSTSGQIGSYNEQFF TGTGCCAGCAGCTTAAGTACTAGCGGCCAAATCGGCTCCTACAATGAGCAGTTCTTC
11 TRBJ1-1 TRBV28 TRBD1 NA CASRDRGPAFF TGTGCCAGCAGAGACAGGGGGCCGGCTTTCTTT
14 TRBJ1-4 TRBV6-6 TRBD1 NA CASSLTGKARKLFF TGTGCCAGCAGCCTGACAGGGAAGGCGAGAAAACTGTTTTTT
16 TRBJ2-1 TRBV7-9 TRBD2 NA CASTRLAGAIYNEQFF TGTGCCAGCACCCGACTAGCGGGAGCGATTTACAATGAGCAGTTCTTC
15 TRBJ2-2 TRBV2 TRBD1 NA CASSTGQGITGELFF TGTGCCAGCAGTACCGGACAGGGGATTACCGGGGAGCTGTTTTTT
17 TRBJ2-3 TRBV5-4 TRBD2 NA CASSLSSGRPSTDTQYF TGTGCCAGCAGCTTGTCTAGCGGGCGACCATCCACAGATACGCAGTATTTT
15 TRBJ2-5 TRBV11-1 TRBD2 NA CASSLVGGWGETQYF TGTGCCAGCAGCTTAGTCGGGGGGTGGGGAGAGACCCAGTACTTC
15 TRBJ2-7 TRBV5-1 TRBD1 NA CASSFNRGSPYEQYF TGCGCCAGCAGCTTCAACAGGGGCTCCCCCTACGAGCAGTACTTC
17 TRBJ2-3 TRBV5-4 TRBD2 NA CASSPASGRPSTDTQYF TGTGCCAGCAGTCCGGCTAGCGGGAGACCTAGCACAGATACGCAGTATTTT
15 TRBJ2-2 TRBV2 TRBD2 NA CASSGTSGYTGELFF TGTGCCAGCAGTGGGACTAGCGGATACACCGGGGAGCTGTTTTTT
16 TRBJ2-7 TRBV6-1 TRBD1 NA CASSDLDRVGTGEQYF TGTGCCAGCAGTGACCTAGACAGGGTTGGAACGGGCGAGCAGTACTTC
14 TRBJ2-7 TRBV4-1 NA NA CASSLEGGSYEQYF TGCGCCAGCAGCCTAGAGGGGGGATCCTACGAGCAGTACTTC
17 TRBJ2-3 TRBV28 NA NA CASRENWGQTYTDTQYF TGTGCCAGCAGGGAAAATTGGGGACAAACTTACACAGATACGCAGTATTTT
16 TRBJ2-3 TRBV9 TRBD1 once CASSFPAGGGTDTQYF TGTGCCAGCAGCTTCCCGGCAGGGGGTGGCACAGATACGCAGTATTTT
16 TRBJ2-7 TRBV6-1 NA NA CASSESGGWGAYEQYF TGTGCCAGCAGTGAATCGGGCGGGTGGGGGGCCTACGAGCAGTACTTC
14 TRBJ2-7 TRBV28 TRBD2 once CASRTSGRPREQYF TGTGCCAGCAGAACTAGCGGGAGGCCCCGGGAGCAGTACTTC
15 TRBJ2-3 TRBV30 TRBD2 NA CAWSPLSGGRDTQYF TGTGCCTGGAGTCCCCTAAGCGGGGGGAGGGATACGCAGTATTTT
13 TRBJ2-5 TRBV24-1 TRBD2 NA CATSLAGQETQYF TGTGCCACCAGCCTAGCGGGACAAGAGACCCAGTACTTC
15 TRBJ2-2 TRBV4-1 NA NA CASSQPTANTGELFF TGCGCCAGCAGCCAACCTACAGCGAACACCGGGGAGCTGTTTTTT
13 TRBJ1-1 TRBV5-8 NA NA CASSLLVNTEAFF TGTGCCAGCAGCTTACTCGTGAACACTGAAGCTTTCTTT
13 TRBJ2-7 TRBV18 NA once CASSPGQGGEQYF TGTGCCAGCTCACCAGGCCAGGGAGGCGAGCAGTACTTC
16 TRBJ2-3 TRBV5-4 TRBD2 NA CASSRWQRGAGDTQYF TGTGCCAGCAGCCGTTGGCAGCGGGGGGCGGGAGATACGCAGTATTTT
14 TRBJ1-5 TRBV27 NA NA CASSEQGLFQPQHF TGTGCCAGCAGTGAGCAGGGACTCTTTCAGCCCCAGCATTTT
14 TRBJ1-1 TRBV6-5 TRBD1 NA CASSYSTGETEAFF TGTGCCAGCAGTTACTCTACAGGGGAGACTGAAGCTTTCTTT
13 TRBJ1-6 TRBV29-1 NA NA CSVGQGGNSPLHF TGCAGCGTTGGCCAGGGAGGTAATTCACCCCTCCACTTT
13 TRBJ1-2 TRBV19 NA NA CASSQVGSYGYTF TGTGCCAGTAGCCAAGTCGGTAGCTATGGCTACACCTTC
15 TRBJ2-3 TRBV5-1 NA NA CASSRTDSRTDTQYF TGCGCCAGCAGCCGGACGGACAGCCGAACAGATACGCAGTATTTT
15 TRBJ2-5 TRBV5-1 NA NA CASSLDPPRVETQYF TGCGCCAGCAGCTTGGATCCGCCGAGAGTCGAGACCCAGTACTTC
16 TRBJ2-2 TRBV7-7 TRBD2 NA CASSLSGTSQSGELFF TGTGCTAGCAGCTTATCCGGGACTAGTCAGTCCGGGGAGCTGTTTTTT
11 TRBJ2-3 TRBV6-5 NA NA CASRGADTQYF TGTGCCAGCCGAGGAGCGGATACGCAGTATTTT
17 TRBJ2-7 TRBV5-1 NA NA CASRLWASTGTSYEQYF TGCGCCAGCAGATTATGGGCCTCTACAGGAACCTCCTACGAGCAGTACTTC
17 TRBJ2-1 TRBV7-6 TRBD2 NA CASSASYPRGGRDEQFF TGTGCCAGCAGCGCAAGTTACCCGCGGGGGGGGCGAGATGAGCAGTTCTTC